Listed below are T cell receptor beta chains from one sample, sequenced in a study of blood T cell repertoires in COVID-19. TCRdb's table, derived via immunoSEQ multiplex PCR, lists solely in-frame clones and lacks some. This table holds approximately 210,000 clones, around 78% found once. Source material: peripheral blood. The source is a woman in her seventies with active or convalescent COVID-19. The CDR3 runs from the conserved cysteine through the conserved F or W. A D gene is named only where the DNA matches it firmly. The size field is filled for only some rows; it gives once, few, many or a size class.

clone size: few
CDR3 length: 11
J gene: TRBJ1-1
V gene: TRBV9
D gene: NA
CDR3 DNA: TGTGCCAGCAGCGGGGAGACTGAAGCTTTCTTT
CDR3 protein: CASSGETEAFF

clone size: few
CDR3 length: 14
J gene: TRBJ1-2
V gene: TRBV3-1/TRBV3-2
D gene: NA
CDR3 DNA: TGTGCCAGCAGCCAAGATCAGGGGAACTATGGCTACACCTTC
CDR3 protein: CASSQDQGNYGYTF

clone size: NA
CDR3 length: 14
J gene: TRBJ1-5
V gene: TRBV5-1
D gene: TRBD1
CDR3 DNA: TGCGCCAGCAGCTCGACAGGGATGAATCAGCCCCAGCATTTT
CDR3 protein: CASSSTGMNQPQHF

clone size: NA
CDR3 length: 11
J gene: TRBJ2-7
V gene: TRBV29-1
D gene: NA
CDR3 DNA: TGCAGCGTCGTCAGGAACTACGAGCAGTACTTC
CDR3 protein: CSVVRNYEQYF

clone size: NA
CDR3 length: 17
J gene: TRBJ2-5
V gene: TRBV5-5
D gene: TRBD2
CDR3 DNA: TGTGCCAGCAGCTTGATTTCGGGGCTAGCGGGAGGAGAGACCCAGTACTTC
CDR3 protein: CASSLISGLAGGETQYF

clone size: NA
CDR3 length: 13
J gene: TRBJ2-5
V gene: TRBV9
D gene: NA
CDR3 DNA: TGTGCCAGCAGCGCCTGGACTCAAGAGACCCAGTACTTC
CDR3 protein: CASSAWTQETQYF

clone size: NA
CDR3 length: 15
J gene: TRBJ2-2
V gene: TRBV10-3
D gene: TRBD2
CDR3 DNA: TGTGCCATCAGTGAAGTGGCGGGAGTTACCGGGGAGCTGTTTTTT
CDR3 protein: CAISEVAGVTGELFF

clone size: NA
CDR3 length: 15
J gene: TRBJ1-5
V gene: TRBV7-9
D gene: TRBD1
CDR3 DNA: TGTGCCAGCAGCCCCGGGACAGGGGGCGAACAGCCCCAGCATTTT
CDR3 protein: CASSPGTGGEQPQHF

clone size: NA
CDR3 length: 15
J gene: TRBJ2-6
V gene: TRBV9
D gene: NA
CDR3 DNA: TGTGCCAGCAGCTCCCCCGGCTCTGGGGCCAACGTCCTGACTTTC
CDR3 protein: CASSSPGSGANVLTF

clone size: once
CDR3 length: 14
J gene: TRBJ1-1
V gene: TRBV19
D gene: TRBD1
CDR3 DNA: TGTGCCAGTAGTATCGGACAGGGAGGCACTGAAGCTTTCTTT
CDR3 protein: CASSIGQGGTEAFF

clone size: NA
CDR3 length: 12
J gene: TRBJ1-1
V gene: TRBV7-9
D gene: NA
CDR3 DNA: TGTGCCAGCAACAACAGGGACACTGAAGCTTTCTTT
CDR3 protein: CASNNRDTEAFF

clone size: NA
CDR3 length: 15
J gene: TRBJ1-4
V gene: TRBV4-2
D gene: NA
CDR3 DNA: TGTGCCAGCAGCCAGGGCATCCAGACTAATGAAAAACTGTTTTTT
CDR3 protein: CASSQGIQTNEKLFF

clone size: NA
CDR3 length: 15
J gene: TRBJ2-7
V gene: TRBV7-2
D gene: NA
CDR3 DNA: TGTGCCAGCACCTTTACATCCGGGACATTCTACGAGCAGTACTTC
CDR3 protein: CASTFTSGTFYEQYF

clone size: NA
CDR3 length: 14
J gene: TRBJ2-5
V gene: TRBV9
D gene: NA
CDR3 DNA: TGTGCCAGCAGCGTAGGACTCGACCAAGAGACCCAGTACTTC
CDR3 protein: CASSVGLDQETQYF

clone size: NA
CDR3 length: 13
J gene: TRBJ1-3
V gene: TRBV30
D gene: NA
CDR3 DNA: TGTGCCTGGGCAGGGGCCTCCGGCCACACCATATATTTT
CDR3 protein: CAWAGASGHTIYF

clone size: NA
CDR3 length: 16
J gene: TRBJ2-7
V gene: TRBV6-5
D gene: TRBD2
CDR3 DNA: TGTGCCAGCAGTTACGGGACTAGCGGGAGAGTCTACGAGCAGTACTTC
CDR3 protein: CASSYGTSGRVYEQYF

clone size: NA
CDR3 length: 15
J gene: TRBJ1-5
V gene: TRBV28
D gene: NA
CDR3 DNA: TGTGCCAGCAGTTTATCCCCTCCAACTTATCAGCCCCAGCATTTT
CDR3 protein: CASSLSPPTYQPQHF

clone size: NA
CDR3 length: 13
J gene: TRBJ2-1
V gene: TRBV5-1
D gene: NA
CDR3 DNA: TGCGCCAGCAGCTTGCAGGGGATCGGTGAGCAGTTCTTC
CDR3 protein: CASSLQGIGEQFF

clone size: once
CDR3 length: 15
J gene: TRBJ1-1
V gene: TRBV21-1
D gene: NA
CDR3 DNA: TGTGCCAGCAGCAAATTGCCGACAGTTCCCACTGAAGCTTTCTTT
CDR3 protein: CASSKLPTVPTEAFF

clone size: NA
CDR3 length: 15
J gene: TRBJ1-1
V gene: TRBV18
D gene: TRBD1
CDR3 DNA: TGTGCCAGCTCACCAGGGACAGGGGCGAACACTGAAGCTTTCTTT
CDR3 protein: CASSPGTGANTEAFF

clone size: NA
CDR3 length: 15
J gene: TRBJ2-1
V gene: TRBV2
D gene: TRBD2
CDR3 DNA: TGTGCCAGCAGTGTGCGGCTAGCGGGGAAAGGTGAGCAGTTCTTC
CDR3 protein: CASSVRLAGKGEQFF

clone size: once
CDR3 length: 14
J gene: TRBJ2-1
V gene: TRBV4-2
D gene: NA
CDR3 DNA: TGTGCCAGCAGCCGAGAGAGGGCAGCACGTGAGCAGTTCTTC
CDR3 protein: CASSRERAAREQFF

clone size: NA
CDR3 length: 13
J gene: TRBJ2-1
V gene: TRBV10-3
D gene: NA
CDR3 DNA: TGTGCCATCAAACGAGGCGAGAACAATGAGCAGTTCTTC
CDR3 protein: CAIKRGENNEQFF

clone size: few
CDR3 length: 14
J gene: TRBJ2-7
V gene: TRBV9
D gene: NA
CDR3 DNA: TGTGCCAGCAGCGGCCGGGACAACTCCTACGAGCAGTACTTC
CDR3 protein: CASSGRDNSYEQYF

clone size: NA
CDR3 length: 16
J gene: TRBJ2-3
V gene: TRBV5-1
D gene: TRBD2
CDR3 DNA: TGCGCCAGCAGCTTGGCGTTAGCGGGGACCACAGATACGCAGTATTTT
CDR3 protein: CASSLALAGTTDTQYF

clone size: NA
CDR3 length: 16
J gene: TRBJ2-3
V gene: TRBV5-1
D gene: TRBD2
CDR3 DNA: TGCGCCAGCAGGCGACTAGCGGGAGGGGGCGCAGATACGCAGTATTTT
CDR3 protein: CASRRLAGGGADTQYF

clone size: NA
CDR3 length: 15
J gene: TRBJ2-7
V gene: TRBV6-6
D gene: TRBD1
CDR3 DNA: TGTGCCAGCAGTTTAGGACAGGGATACTCGTACGAGCAGTACTTC
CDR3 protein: CASSLGQGYSYEQYF